The 30 T cell receptor beta chains below come from one sample, sequenced in a study of shared clonotypes between healthy human individuals. Only in-frame clones appear in the TCRdb table, and some are missing; sequencing was by immunoSEQ multiplex PCR. The data contain about 980,000 clones, about three quarters of them singletons. Source material: memory CD4+ T cells sorted from blood. The subset here: CD45RA-negative fraction. The receptors stem from a man aged 18 to 29 in good health.

The gene calls are TRBV14 and TRBJ1-1; D perhaps matches TRBD1 (6 bases). The V end was cut by 1 base, the J end by 5 bases, with 11 bases between. Germline assignment: CDR1 SGHDN and CDR2 FVKESK. CDR3 length: 14 amino acids. CDR3 in DNA: TGTGCCAGCAGCCAAGCGGGGGGCATAACTGAAGCTTTCTTT. Its translation: CASSQAGGITEAFF. The complete variable domain, with remaining parts taken from reference TRBV14 and TRBJ1-1, reads EAGVTQFPSHSVIEKGQTVTLRCDPISGHDNLYWYRRVMGKEIKFLLHFVKESKQDESGMPNNRFLAERTGGTYSTLKVQPAELEDSGVYFCASSQAGGITEAFFGQGTRLTVV.

There are a few counts of this clone. The V and J genes are TRBV7-3 and TRBJ2-3; 9 bases are shared with TRBD2. CDR3 length equals 16 residues. CDR1 and CDR2 from the germline V gene are SGHTA and FQGTGA. V was pared by 4 bases and J by 3 bases, with 8 bases of the junction left unmatched. CDR3 region: CASSSNSGGGTDTQYF. CDR3 DNA: TGTGCCAGCAGCTCAAATAGCGGGGGTGGAACAGATACGCAGTATTTT.

V usage is TRBV7-2 and J usage is TRBJ1-4; 10 nucleotides match TRBD1. V lost 6 bases, J lost 8 bases, and 9 bases stayed unmatched. Germline CDR1 reads SGHTA; CDR2 reads FQGNSA. There are 15 residues in the CDR3. In DNA form, the CDR3 reads TGTGCCAGCAGTTACTCCGGGACAGGGGACGAAAAACTGTTTTTT. Translation: CASSYSGTGDEKLFF.

Notes on this clone: Given a far larger clone just one base away, this is likely a sequencing read error. The same CDR3 can be traced to other DNA sequences in this sample. The gene calls are TRBV30 and TRBJ1-5; D is unclear. Germline CDR1 reads GTSNPN; CDR2 reads SVGIG (reference sequence). V dropped 2 bases and J dropped 2 bases, with 7 bases sitting between them. The CDR3 consists of 13 residues. The CDR3 nucleotides are TGTGCCTGGAGTCCGGGAGGCAATCAGCCCCAGCATTTT. This gives the protein CAWSPGGNQPQHF. Together with reference TRBV30 and TRBJ1-5, the CDR3 gives the full variable domain: SQTIHQWPATLVQPVGSPLSLECTVEGTSNPNLYWYRQAAGRGLQLLFYSVGIGQISSEVPQNLSASRPQDRQFILSSKKLLLSDSGFYLCAWSPGGNQPQHFGDGTRLSIL.

This clone was seen more than once but under ten times. Other DNA sequences in this specimen translate into the identical CDR3. J is TRBJ2-5 and V is TRBV14; D is perhaps TRBD1 (5 bases). TRBJ2-7 matches the DNA end more closely, so the J call is doubtful. Germline-derived CDR1 and CDR2 are SGHDN and FVKESK. This CDR3 region has 14 residues. CDR3 protein: CASSPETASYEQYF. The CDR3 coding sequence is TGTGCCAGCAGCCCTGAGACAGCTTCCTACGAGCAGTACTTC.

The CDR3 here is CASSLDEGSNQPQHF. DNA of the CDR3: TGCGCCAGCAGCTTGGATGAAGGTAGCAATCAGCCCCAGCATTTT. The J gene is TRBJ1-5, the V gene TRBV5-1; D ambiguous. Germline V gene lookup returns CDR1 SGHRS and CDR2 YFSETQ. The CDR3 length is 15 residues. Trimming took 0 bases from V and 0 from J, leaving 7 bases between them. The whole variable domain, filled in from reference TRBV5-1 and TRBJ1-5, reads KAGVTQTPRYLIKTRGQQVTLSCSPISGHRSVSWYQQTPGQGLQFLFEYFSETQRNKGNFPGRFSGRQFSNSRSEMNVSTLELGDSALYLCASSLDEGSNQPQHFGDGTRLSIL.

In this sample, this clone turned up many times. This chain links TRBV25-1 with TRBJ1-2; TRBD1 is a possible D gene (5 bases). Deletions cut 3 bases from V and 3 bases from J, with 5 bases between. Per germline, CDR1 MGHDK and CDR2 SYGVNS. The CDR3 runs 12 residues. CDR3 protein: CASSDRDYGYTF. In DNA, the CDR3 is TGTGCCAGCAGTGACAGGGACTATGGCTACACCTTC.

The chain combines TRBV6-1 with TRBJ2-6; 8 nucleotides agree with TRBD1. The CDR3 is 17 amino acids. Germline V CDR1 and CDR2: MNHNS, SASEGT. The junction had 9 bases not matched to a gene; V was cut back by 4 bases and J by 4 bases. This CDR3 reads CASSAGTGSYGANVLTF. The CDR3 nucleotides are TGTGCCAGCAGTGCCGGGACAGGATCTTACGGGGCCAACGTCCTGACTTTC.

This clone has more than one count but fewer than ten. The chain combines TRBV2 with TRBJ1-2; a possible D gene is TRBD1 (6 bases). The CDR3 is 13 amino acids. Trimming took 4 bases from V and 6 from J, leaving 12 bases between them. CDR1 and CDR2 from the germline V gene are SNHLY and FYNNEI. CDR3 sequence reads: CASSVGGRDGYTF. The CDR3 region has the DNA TGTGCCAGCAGTGTAGGGGGTAGAGATGGCTACACCTTC.

CDR3 sequence (DNA): TGTGCCAGCAGTGGCCAGGGGATGTACCAAGAGACCCAGTACTTC. It yields the protein CASSGQGMYQETQYF. This chain connects TRBV2 to TRBJ2-5; D is perhaps TRBD1 (6 bases). V shed 4 bases and J shed 0 bases, with 12 bases lying between them. This CDR3 contains 15 residues. Per germline, CDR1 SNHLY and CDR2 FYNNEI.

This chain uses TRBV4-1 with TRBJ2-5; TRBD2 matches at 9 bases. This CDR3 has 15 residues. J lost 5 bases, V lost 1 base, and 5 bases had no gene match. CDR1 is MGHRA, CDR2 YSYEKL, per germline. Here the CDR3 DNA reads TGCGCCAGCAGCCAAGGTTGGACTAGCGATGAGACCCAGTACTTC. This gives the protein CASSQGWTSDETQYF.

This chain links TRBV7-9 with TRBJ2-3, with unresolved D. The V gene's germline CDR1 is SEHNR and CDR2 FQNEAQ (reference sequence). The CDR3 spans 13 residues. V gave up 3 bases and J gave up 4 bases, with 8 bases separating them. The chain's CDR3 is CASSFVSPDTQYF. CDR3 nucleotide sequence: TGTGCCAGCAGCTTCGTTTCCCCAGATACGCAGTATTTT.

The gene calls are TRBV5-1 and TRBJ2-7; 9 positions agree with TRBD1. Losses at the gene ends were 4 bases for V and 5 bases for J; bases not matched to a gene: 7. The CDR3 is 14 amino acids. Germline V gene sequence: CDR1 SGHRS, CDR2 YFSETQ. DNA of the CDR3: TGCGCCAGCAGCGTAGGGACAGGGTCCGACGAGCAGTACTTC. This sequence encodes CASSVGTGSDEQYF.

This clone was detected a few times. The chain carries TRBV6-5 and TRBJ2-7, with 8 bases aligning to TRBD1. The CDR3 covers 15 residues. V lost 5 bases, J lost 6 bases, and 12 bases stayed unmatched. Germline values: CDR1 MNHEY, CDR2 SVGAGI. As DNA, the CDR3 is TGTGCCAGCAGTACACCAGGGGGCGCATCGGGCGAGCAGTACTTC. It specifies CASSTPGGASGEQYF.

The chain couples TRBV10-3 to TRBJ2-5; tentative D call: TRBD1 (6 bases). The J call may be mistaken, given a closer DNA end match to TRBJ2-7. The CDR3 loop spans 15 amino acids. Germline V gene data show CDR1 as ENHRY and CDR2 as SYGVKD. The CDR3 coding sequence is TGTGCCATCAGTTCGAGACAGGTTAGCTCCTACGAGCAGTACTTC. Encoded protein: CAISSRQVSSYEQYF.

CDR3 sequence reads: CAWSVQRGRSPLHF. CDR3 sequence (DNA): TGTGCCTGGAGTGTACAAAGGGGGCGATCACCCCTCCACTTT. This chain connects TRBV30 to TRBJ1-6, with 7 positions matching TRBD1. The length of the CDR3 is 14 residues. Germline V gene lookup returns CDR1 GTSNPN and CDR2 SVGIG (reference sequence). V shed 0 bases and J 10 bases; nucleotides not matched to a gene: 6.

Concerning this clone itself: This sample includes further DNA sequences coding for the same CDR3. The genes are TRBV7-9 and TRBJ2-3; D gene ambiguous. Germline V lookup: CDR1 SEHNR, CDR2 FQNEAQ (reference sequence). Trimming shortened V by 6 bases and J by 6 bases, and 10 bases separated the two germline ends. The CDR3 consists of 12 residues. The CDR3 sequence: CASSSVGDTQYF. CDR3 nucleotide sequence: TGTGCCAGCAGTTCCGTGGGGGATACGCAGTATTTT.

The V and J genes are TRBV28 and TRBJ2-7; 11 bases map to TRBD2. The CDR3 is made up of 15 amino acids. CDR1 and CDR2 from the germline V gene are MDHEN and SYDVKM. The V gene end was trimmed by 7 bases and the J gene end by 0 bases; junction bases not matched to a gene: 5. The chain's CDR3 is CASTSGGTDSYEQYF. CDR3 nucleotide sequence: TGTGCCAGCACTAGCGGGGGGACCGACTCCTACGAGCAGTACTTC.

The chain carries TRBV2 and TRBJ1-1; D perhaps matches TRBD1 (5 bases). The length of the CDR3 is 13 residues. The V end lost 6 bases, the J end lost 3 bases, and 11 bases lay between the germline ends. Per germline, CDR1 SNHLY and CDR2 FYNNEI. CDR3 protein: CASRGGRDTEAFF. CDR3 DNA sequence: TGTGCCAGCAGGGGGGGACGCGACACTGAAGCTTTCTTT. Complete variable domain (other parts from reference TRBV2 and TRBJ1-1): EPEVTQTPSHQVTQMGQEVILRCVPISNHLYFYWYRQILGQKVEFLVSFYNNEISEKSEIFDDQFSVERPDGSNFTLKIRSTKLEDSAMYFCASRGGRDTEAFFGQGTRLTVV.

V usage is TRBV15 and J usage is TRBJ1-6; tentatively, D is TRBD1 (5 bases). Germline V gene data show CDR1 as LNHNV and CDR2 as YYDKDF (reference sequence). There are 16 residues in the CDR3. Trimming cost V 1 base and J 3 bases, with 10 bases left between them. CDR3 bases: TGTGCCACCAGCAGAGGGCAGGGAGGCTATAATTCACCCCTCCACTTT. This sequence encodes CATSRGQGGYNSPLHF.

The gene calls are TRBV5-1 and TRBJ1-6; D perhaps matches TRBD1 (6 bases). This CDR3 region has 17 residues. V lost 1 base to trimming and J lost 4 bases, with 15 bases between them. In germline, CDR1 is SGHRS, CDR2 YFSETQ. DNA for the CDR3: TGCGCCAGCAGCTTGTGGGGGAACAGGGAGTATAATTCACCCCTCCACTTT. This translates into CASSLWGNREYNSPLHF.

This clone was picked up many times. The chain has TRBV18 and TRBJ1-1; D may be TRBD1 (6 bases). The V gene's germline CDR1 is KGHSH and CDR2 LQKENI. The CDR3 sequence is 13 residues long. The V end lost 4 bases, the J end lost 5 bases, and 11 bases lay between the germline ends. Here the CDR3 DNA reads TGTGCCAGCTCACTAGGGGGGGAAACTGAAGCTTTCTTT. Translating it yields CASSLGGETEAFF.

This chain joins TRBV7-2 and TRBJ2-5; D is uncertain. CDR3 size: 13 residues. Deletions cut 5 bases from V and 5 bases from J, with 12 bases between. Germline loops: CDR1 SGHTA, CDR2 FQGNSA. The CDR3 nucleotides read TGTGCCAGCAGCCTACACACGGTGGAGACCCAGTACTTC. Protein: CASSLHTVETQYF.

The V gene is TRBV4-1, the J gene TRBJ2-1; no definite D call. Germline V gene data show CDR1 as MGHRA and CDR2 as YSYEKL. The CDR3 is 15 amino acids. V lost 0 bases to trimming and J lost 13 bases, with 19 bases between them. CDR3 nucleotides: TGCGCCAGCAGCCAAGAAGACCGAGAGGCCCCGAGTCAGTTCTTC. Translated: CASSQEDREAPSQFF.

This clone has more than one count but fewer than ten. The same CDR3 can be traced to other DNA sequences in this sample. The chain has TRBV10-3 and TRBJ2-3; D is uncertain. V was shortened by 3 bases and J by 4 bases, with 5 bases between the two germline ends. From germline, CDR1 is ENHRY and CDR2 SYGVKD. The CDR3 extends over 12 amino acids. The CDR3 region is CAISEVADTQYF. The CDR3 DNA is TGTGCCATCAGTGAAGTAGCAGATACGCAGTATTTT.

A word on this clone: Other DNA sequences from this sample encode an identical CDR3 as well. The chain couples TRBV10-1 to TRBJ2-5, with TRBD2 identical over 10 bases. The CDR3 is made up of 14 amino acids. Trimming took 4 bases from V and 4 from J; bases not matched to a gene: 3. Germline values: CDR1 WNHNN, CDR2 SYGVQD (reference sequence). CDR3 in DNA: TGCGCCAGCAGTGTGAGCGGGAGGGGAGAGACCCAGTACTTC. Its translation: CASSVSGRGETQYF.

This clone has only a few counts. The rearrangement joins TRBV4-3 to TRBJ2-1, with 8 bases matching TRBD2. V lost 1 base and J lost 4; bases outside the gene matches: 9. CDR1 is LGHNA, CDR2 YSLEER, per germline. This CDR3 has 17 amino acids. The CDR3 loop is CASSQVLLAGGYNEQFF. The CDR3 DNA is TGCGCCAGCAGCCAAGTGCTTCTGGCGGGAGGATACAATGAGCAGTTCTTC.

This chain links TRBV28 with TRBJ1-2; D is unresolved. Trimming removed 7 bases from V and 8 bases from J, with 23 bases in between. The V gene's germline CDR1 is MDHEN and CDR2 SYDVKM. The CDR3 length is 15 residues. CDR3 protein: CASMGRREWVGGYTF. DNA of the CDR3: TGTGCCAGCATGGGCAGGCGAGAGTGGGTGGGAGGCTACACCTTC.

This clone was seen a single time. V usage is TRBV7-2 and J usage is TRBJ2-5; 10 positions match TRBD2. The CDR3 is 17 residues long. V trimming: 2 bases; J trimming: 5 bases; junction bases outside the gene matches: 11. Germline CDR1 SGHTA, CDR2 FQGNSA. The CDR3 reads CASSLKVPSGSGETQYF. The CDR3 nucleotides are TGTGCCAGCAGCTTAAAAGTTCCTAGCGGGAGCGGGGAGACCCAGTACTTC.

This clone appeared many times. V gene TRBV4-1 combines with J gene TRBJ1-1; D might be TRBD1 (5 bases). The length of the CDR3 is 11 residues. V lost 4 bases, J lost 7 bases, and 7 bases lay in between. Germline CDR1 is MGHRA and CDR2 is YSYEKL. The CDR3 nucleotides read TGCGCCAGCAGCCGGGACCGTGAAGCTTTCTTT. Its protein is CASSRDREAFF.